This record looks at one TCR beta chain sequence and its context. Antigen specificity is unknown. The data belong to a study of cytomegalovirus exposure and HLA in healthy donors. At the level of the study: Findings of an earlier analysis included around 120 million unique TCR beta sequences from 180 million or so T cells. Overall study findings and caveats: A list of around 150 TCR beta chains associated with cytomegalovirus was given.

The primer mix had 60 Vbeta and 13 Jbeta primers. Assay: immunoSEQ multiplex PCR; the TCRdb copy retains only in-frame clones and omits some. The sample table includes around 80,000 clones. Germline assignment: CDR1 SGDLS and CDR2 YYNGEE. The CDR3 extends over 15 amino acids. The V end lost 0 bases, the J end lost 4 bases, and 11 bases lay between the germline ends. V and J are TRBV9 and TRBJ2-1; no reliable D call. The TCR comes from a boy younger than 18 in good health and CMV-seronegative. Sequencing input: PBMCs. CDR3 in amino acids: CASSVGGLSYNEQFF. In DNA, the CDR3 is TGTGCCAGCAGCGTAGGCGGTCTTTCGTACAATGAGCAGTTCTTC.